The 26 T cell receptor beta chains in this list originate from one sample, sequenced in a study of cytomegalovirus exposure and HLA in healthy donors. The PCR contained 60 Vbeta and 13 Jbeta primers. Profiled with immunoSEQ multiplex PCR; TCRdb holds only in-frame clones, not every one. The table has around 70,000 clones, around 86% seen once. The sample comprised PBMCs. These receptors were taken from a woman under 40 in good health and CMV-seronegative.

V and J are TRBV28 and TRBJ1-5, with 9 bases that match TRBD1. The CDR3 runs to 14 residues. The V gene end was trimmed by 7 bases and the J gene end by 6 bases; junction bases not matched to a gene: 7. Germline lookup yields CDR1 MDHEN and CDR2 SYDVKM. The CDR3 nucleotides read TGTGCCAGCACTGTAGGACAGGGGATTCAGCCCCAGCATTTT. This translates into CASTVGQGIQPQHF.

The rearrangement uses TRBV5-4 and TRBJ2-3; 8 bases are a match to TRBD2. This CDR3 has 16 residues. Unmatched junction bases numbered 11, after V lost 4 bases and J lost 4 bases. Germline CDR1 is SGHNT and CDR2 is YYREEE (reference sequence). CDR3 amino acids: CASSDGLAPKSDTQYF. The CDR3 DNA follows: TGTGCCAGCAGCGACGGACTAGCCCCCAAATCAGATACGCAGTATTTT.

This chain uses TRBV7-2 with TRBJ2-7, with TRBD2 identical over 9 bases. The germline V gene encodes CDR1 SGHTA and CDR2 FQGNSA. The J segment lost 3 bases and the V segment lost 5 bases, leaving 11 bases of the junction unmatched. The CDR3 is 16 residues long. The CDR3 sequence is CASSTPTSGWGYEQYF. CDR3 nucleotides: TGTGCCAGCAGCACACCAACTAGCGGGTGGGGCTACGAGCAGTACTTC. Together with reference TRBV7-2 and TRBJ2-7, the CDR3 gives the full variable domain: GAGVSQSPSNKVTEKGKDVELRCDPISGHTALYWYRQSLGQGLEFLIYFQGNSAPDKSGLPSDRFSAERTGGSVSTLTIQRTQQEDSAVYLCASSTPTSGWGYEQYFGPGTRLTVT.

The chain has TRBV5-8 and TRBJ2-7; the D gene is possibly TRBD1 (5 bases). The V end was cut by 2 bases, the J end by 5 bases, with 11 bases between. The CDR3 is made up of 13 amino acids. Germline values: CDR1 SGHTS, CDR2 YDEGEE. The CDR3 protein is CASSLVGPNEQYF. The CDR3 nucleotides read TGTGCCAGCAGCTTAGTGGGGCCCAACGAGCAGTACTTC. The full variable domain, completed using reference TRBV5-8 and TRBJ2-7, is EAGVTQSPTHLIKTRGQQATLRCSPISGHTSVYWYQQALGLGLQFLLWYDEGEERNRGNFPPRFSGRQFPNYSSELNVNALELEDSALYLCASSLVGPNEQYFGPGTRLTVT.

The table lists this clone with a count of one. Written as DNA, the CDR3 is TGTGCCAGCAGTAGAGGGGGAAAGACCCAGTACTTC. The encoded protein is CASSRGGKTQYF. The genes are TRBV6-1 and TRBJ2-5, with a tentative D call TRBD1 (6 bases). The CDR3 has 12 residues. Between the trimmed V and J ends, which lost 5 bases and 6 bases, there was a span of 10 bases. Germline CDR1 reads MNHNS; CDR2 reads SASEGT.

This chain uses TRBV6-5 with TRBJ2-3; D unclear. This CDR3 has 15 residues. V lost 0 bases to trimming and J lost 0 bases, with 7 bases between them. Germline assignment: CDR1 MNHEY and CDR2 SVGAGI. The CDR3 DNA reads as TGTGCCAGCAGTTACTCACGTGCGAGCACAGATACGCAGTATTTT. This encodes CASSYSRASTDTQYF.

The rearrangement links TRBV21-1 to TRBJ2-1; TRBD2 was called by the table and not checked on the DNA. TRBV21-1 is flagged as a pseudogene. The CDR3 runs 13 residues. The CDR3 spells CASSFTDCCEQFF. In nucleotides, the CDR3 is TGTGCCAGCAGCTTCACGGACTGTTGTGAGCAGTTCTTC.

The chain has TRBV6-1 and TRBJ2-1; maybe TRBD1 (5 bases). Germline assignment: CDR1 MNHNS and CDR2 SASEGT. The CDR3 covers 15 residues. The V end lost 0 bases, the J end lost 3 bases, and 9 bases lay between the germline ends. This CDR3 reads CASSEAQGGYNEQFF. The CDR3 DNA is TGTGCCAGCAGTGAAGCCCAGGGTGGCTACAATGAGCAGTTCTTC.

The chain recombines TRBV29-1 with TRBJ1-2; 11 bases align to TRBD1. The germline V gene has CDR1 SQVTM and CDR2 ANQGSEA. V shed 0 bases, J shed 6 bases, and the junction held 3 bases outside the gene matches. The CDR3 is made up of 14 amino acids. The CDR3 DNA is TGCAGCGTTGAAGAGGACAGGGGGCGACATGGCTACACCTTC. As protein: CSVEEDRGRHGYTF.

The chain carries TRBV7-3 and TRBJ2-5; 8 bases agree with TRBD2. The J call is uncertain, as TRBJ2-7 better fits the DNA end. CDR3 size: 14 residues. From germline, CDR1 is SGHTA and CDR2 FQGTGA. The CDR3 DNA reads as TGTGCCAGCAGCTTCGGGGGGGCGCCGAACGAGCAGTACTTC. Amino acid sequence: CASSFGGAPNEQYF.

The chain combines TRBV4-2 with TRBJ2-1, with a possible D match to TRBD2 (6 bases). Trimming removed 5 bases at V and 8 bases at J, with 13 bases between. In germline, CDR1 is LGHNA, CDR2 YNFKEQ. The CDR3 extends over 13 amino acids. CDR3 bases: TGTGCCAGCAGCTTCGGGACTCGCGATGAGCAGTTCTTC. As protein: CASSFGTRDEQFF.

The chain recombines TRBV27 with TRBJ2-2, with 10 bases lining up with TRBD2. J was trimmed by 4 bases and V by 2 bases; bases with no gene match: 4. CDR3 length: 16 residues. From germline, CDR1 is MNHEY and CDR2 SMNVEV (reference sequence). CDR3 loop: CASSLGIAGGTGELFF. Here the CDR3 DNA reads TGTGCCAGCAGTTTAGGGATAGCGGGAGGCACCGGGGAGCTGTTTTTT.

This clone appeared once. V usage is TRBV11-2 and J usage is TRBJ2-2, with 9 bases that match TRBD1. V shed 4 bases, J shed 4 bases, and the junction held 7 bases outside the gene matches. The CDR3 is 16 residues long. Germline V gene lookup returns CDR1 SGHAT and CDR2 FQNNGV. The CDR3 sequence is CASSSRDRVFTGELFF. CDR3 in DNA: TGTGCCAGCAGCTCCCGGGACAGGGTATTCACCGGGGAGCTGTTTTTT. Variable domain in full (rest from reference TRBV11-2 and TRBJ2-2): EAGVAQSPRYKIIEKRQSVAFWCNPISGHATLYWYQQILGQGPKLLIQFQNNGVVDDSQLPKDRFSAERLKGVDSTLKIQPAKLEDSAVYLCASSSRDRVFTGELFFGEGSRLTVL.

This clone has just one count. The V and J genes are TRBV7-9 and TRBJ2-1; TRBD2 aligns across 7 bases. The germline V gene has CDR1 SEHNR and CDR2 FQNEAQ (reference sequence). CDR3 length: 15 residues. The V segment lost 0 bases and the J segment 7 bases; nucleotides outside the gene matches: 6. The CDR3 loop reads CASSLAGGGWNEQFF. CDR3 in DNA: TGTGCCAGCAGCTTAGCCGGGGGAGGGTGGAATGAGCAGTTCTTC. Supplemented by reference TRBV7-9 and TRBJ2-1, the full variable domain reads DTGVSQNPRHKITKRGQNVTFRCDPISEHNRLYWYRQTLGQGPEFLTYFQNEAQLEKSRLLSDRFSAERPKGSFSTLEIQRTEQGDSAMYLCASSLAGGGWNEQFFGPGTRLTVL.

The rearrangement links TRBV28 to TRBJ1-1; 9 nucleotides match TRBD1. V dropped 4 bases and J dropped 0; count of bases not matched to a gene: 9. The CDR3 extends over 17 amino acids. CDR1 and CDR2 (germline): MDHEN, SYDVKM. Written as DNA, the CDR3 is TGTGCCAGCAGTTCGATAGGACAGGGGTTGATGAACACTGAAGCTTTCTTT. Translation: CASSSIGQGLMNTEAFF.

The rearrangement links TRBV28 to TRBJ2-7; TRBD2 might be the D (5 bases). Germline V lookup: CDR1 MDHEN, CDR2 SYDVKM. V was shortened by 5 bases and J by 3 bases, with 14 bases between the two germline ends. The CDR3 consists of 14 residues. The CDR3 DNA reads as TGTGCCAGCAGTGCGGGTCGTGGTGTCTACGAGCAGTACTTC. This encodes CASSAGRGVYEQYF.

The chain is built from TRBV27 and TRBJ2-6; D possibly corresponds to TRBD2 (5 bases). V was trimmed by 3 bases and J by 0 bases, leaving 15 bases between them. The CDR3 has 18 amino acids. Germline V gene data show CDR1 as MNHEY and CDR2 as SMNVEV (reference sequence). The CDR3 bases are TGTGCCAGCAGTTTCCGCGGCGGGCTCATCTCTGGGGCCAACGTCCTGACTTTC. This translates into CASSFRGGLISGANVLTF. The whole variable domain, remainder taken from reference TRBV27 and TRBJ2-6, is EAQVTQNPRYLITVTGKKLTVTCSQNMNHEYMSWYRQDPGLGLRQIYYSMNVEVTDKGDVPEGYKVSRKEKRNFPLILESPSPNQTSLYFCASSFRGGLISGANVLTFGAGSRLTVL.

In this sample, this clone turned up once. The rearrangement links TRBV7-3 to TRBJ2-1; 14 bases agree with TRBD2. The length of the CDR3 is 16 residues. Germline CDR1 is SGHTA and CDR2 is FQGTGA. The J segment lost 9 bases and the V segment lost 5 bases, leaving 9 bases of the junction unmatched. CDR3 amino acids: CASSGRGLAGEGEQFF. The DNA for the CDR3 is TGTGCCAGCAGCGGGAGGGGACTAGCGGGAGAGGGTGAGCAGTTCTTC.

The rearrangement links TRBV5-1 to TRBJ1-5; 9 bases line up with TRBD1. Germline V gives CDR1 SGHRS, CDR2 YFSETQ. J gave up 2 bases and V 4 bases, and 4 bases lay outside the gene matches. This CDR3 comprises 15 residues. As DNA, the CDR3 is TGCGCCAGCAGCCCGGGACAGGGCGGCAATCAGCCCCAGCATTTT. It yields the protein CASSPGQGGNQPQHF.

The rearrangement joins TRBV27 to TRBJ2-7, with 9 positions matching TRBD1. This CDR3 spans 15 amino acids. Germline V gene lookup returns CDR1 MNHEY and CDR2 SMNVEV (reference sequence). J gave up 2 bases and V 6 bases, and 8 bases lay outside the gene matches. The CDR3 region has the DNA TGTGCCAGCAGATTTGCCGGGACAGGGCCCTACGAGCAGTACTTC. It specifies CASRFAGTGPYEQYF.

The CDR3 region is CASSLLGTSGNNEQFF. Written as DNA, the CDR3 is TGTGCCAGCAGCTTACTGGGGACTAGCGGAAACAATGAGCAGTTCTTC. V and J are TRBV7-3 and TRBJ2-1, with 11 bases identical to TRBD2. Germline CDR1 is SGHTA and CDR2 is FQGTGA. After removal of 2 bases from V and 5 bases from J, the junction contained 5 bases not matched to a gene. The CDR3 runs to 16 residues.

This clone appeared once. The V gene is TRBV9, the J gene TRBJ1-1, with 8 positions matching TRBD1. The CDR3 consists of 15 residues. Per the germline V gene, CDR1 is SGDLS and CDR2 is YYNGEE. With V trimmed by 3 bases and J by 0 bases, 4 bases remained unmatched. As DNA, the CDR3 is TGTGCCAGCAGCGGATTGACAGGGGTGAACACTGAAGCTTTCTTT. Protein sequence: CASSGLTGVNTEAFF. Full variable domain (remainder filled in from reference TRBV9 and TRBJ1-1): DSGVTQTPKHLITATGQRVTLRCSPRSGDLSVYWYQQSLDQGLQFLIQYYNGEERAKGNILERFSAQQFPDLHSELNLSSLELGDSALYFCASSGLTGVNTEAFFGQGTRLTVV.

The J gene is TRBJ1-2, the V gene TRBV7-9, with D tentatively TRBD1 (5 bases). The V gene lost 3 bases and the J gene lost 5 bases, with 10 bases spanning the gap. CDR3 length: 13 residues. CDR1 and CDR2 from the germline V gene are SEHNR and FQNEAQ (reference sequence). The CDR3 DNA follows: TGTGCCAGCAGCTTGGGGGAGGAATATGGCTACACCTTC. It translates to CASSLGEEYGYTF. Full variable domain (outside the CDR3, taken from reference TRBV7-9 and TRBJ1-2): DTGVSQNPRHKITKRGQNVTFRCDPISEHNRLYWYRQTLGQGPEFLTYFQNEAQLEKSRLLSDRFSAERPKGSFSTLEIQRTEQGDSAMYLCASSLGEEYGYTFGSGTRLTVV.

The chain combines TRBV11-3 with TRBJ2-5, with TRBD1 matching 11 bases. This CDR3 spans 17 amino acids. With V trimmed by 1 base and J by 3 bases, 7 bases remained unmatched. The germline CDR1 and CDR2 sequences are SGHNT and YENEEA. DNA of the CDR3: TGTGCCAGCAGCTTAGGTTCGGGACAGGGGGAGGAAGAGACCCAGTACTTC. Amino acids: CASSLGSGQGEEETQYF.

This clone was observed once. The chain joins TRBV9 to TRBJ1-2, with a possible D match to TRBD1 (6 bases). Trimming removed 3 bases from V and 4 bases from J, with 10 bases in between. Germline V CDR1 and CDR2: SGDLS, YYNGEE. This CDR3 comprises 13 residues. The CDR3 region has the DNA TGTGCCAGCAGCGACGGACAGCCCTATGGCTACACCTTC. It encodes CASSDGQPYGYTF.

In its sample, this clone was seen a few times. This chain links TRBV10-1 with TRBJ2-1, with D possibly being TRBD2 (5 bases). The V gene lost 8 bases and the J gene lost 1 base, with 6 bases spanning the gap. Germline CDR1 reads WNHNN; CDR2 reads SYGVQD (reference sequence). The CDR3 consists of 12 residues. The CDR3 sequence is CASGESYNEQFF. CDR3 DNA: TGCGCCAGCGGGGAGTCCTACAATGAGCAGTTCTTC.